This record concerns one TCR beta chain sequence. A library of TCRbeta sequences, prepared with unique molecular identifiers, was generated. TCRdb itself ran the PCR reads through MiXCR, one entry per CDR3 protein. Counted here are approximately 400,000 distinct CDR3 sequences, 9.5% to 13% occurring once; the ten biggest clones make up roughly 6%. Germline CDR1 and CDR2: SGHTS and YDEGEE. Deletions cut 2 bases from V and 4 bases from J, with 15 bases between. The CDR3 spans 15 residues. The sample originates from a study of T-cell reconstitution after alpha-beta-depleted transplantation in children. This chain links TRBV5-8 with TRBJ2-5; tentatively, D is TRBD1 (7 bases). Sequenced material: PBMCs from the stem cell graft donor, taken from the stem cell graft. This TCR was sampled from a human donor who donated a stem cell graft to a child with acute myeloid leukemia. CDR3 DNA sequence: TGTGCCAGCAGCTTTCGGAGGGGGCGAGGAGAGACCCAGTACTTC. Translation: CASSFRRGRGETQYF.